These 22 T cell receptor beta chains share one sample of origin, sequenced in a study of metastatic and nonmetastatic thyroid tumors. No patient received treatment before thyroid surgery. TCRdb reassembled clones from the PCR reads with MiXCR. The data show about 33,000 clones, 15% to 20% seen once. What was sequenced was blood. These receptors were collected from a female donor with papillary thyroid cancer or a benign thyroid nodule (not recorded which). Some clones in this sample may be carry-over from other donors' samples.

By sample share, this clone is medium-sized. The chain employs TRBV6-1 and TRBJ2-1, with TRBD2 as a possible D gene (6 bases). The CDR3 length is 15 residues. Germline CDR1 is MNHNS and CDR2 is SASEGT. Trimming took 5 bases from V and 5 from J, leaving 16 bases between them. The CDR3 region has the DNA TGTGCCAGCAGTTACGCGCTAGCGCTGAACAATGAGCAGTTCTTC. Translated: CASSYALALNNEQFF.

Concerning this clone itself: With a much larger clone just one base away, this may be a read error. The same CDR3 arises from other DNA sequences in this sample as well. The chain employs TRBV5-1 and TRBJ1-1; D gene uncertain. The CDR3 contains 15 residues. Germline V lookup: CDR1 SGHRS, CDR2 YFSETQ. The DNA of the CDR3 is TGCGCCAGCAGCCCCATGGCCCTAAGGAACACTGAGGCTTTCTTT. It specifies CASSPMALRNTEAFF.

This clone showed up many times. J is TRBJ2-7 and V is TRBV16; perhaps TRBD2 as D (6 bases). The ends were cut back, 4 bases at V and 6 bases at J, with 19 bases in the middle. The CDR3 extends over 15 amino acids. CDR1 is KGHSY and CDR2 is FQNENV in the germline V gene. The CDR3 spells CASSLLKSSSVEQYF. For the CDR3, the DNA is TGTGCCAGCAGCCTTTTAAAGTCGTCTAGCGTCGAGCAGTACTTC.

This clone has at least ten counts. This rearrangement joins TRBV6-1 to TRBJ1-5; D not resolved. The ends were cut back, 5 bases at V and 2 bases at J, with 10 bases in the middle. Germline loops: CDR1 MNHNS, CDR2 SASEGT. The CDR3 is 14 amino acids. For the CDR3, the DNA is TGTGCCAGCAGTTTTTTGCGAGGCAATCAGCCCCAGCATTTT. This sequence encodes CASSFLRGNQPQHF.

This clone was counted ten times or more. The rearrangement uses TRBV6-1 and TRBJ2-7, with TRBD1 matching 7 bases. V shed 6 bases and J 2 bases; nucleotides not matched to a gene: 4. The CDR3 is 13 amino acids. In germline, CDR1 is MNHNS, CDR2 SASEGT. Written as DNA, the CDR3 is TGTGCCAGCAGGCCGGGACAGACCTACGAGCAGTACTTC. Amino acids: CASRPGQTYEQYF.

This clone was detected many times. The chain combines TRBV7-9 with TRBJ1-2, with TRBD1 matching 8 bases. The ends lost 7 bases at V and 2 bases at J; junction bases unmatched: 9. Germline CDR1 reads SEHNR; CDR2 reads FQNEAQ (reference sequence). The CDR3 sequence is 15 residues long. CDR3 region: CASTPGDRRNYGYTF. CDR3 bases: TGTGCCAGCACCCCTGGGGACAGGAGAAACTATGGCTACACCTTC.

This clone occurred a few times. The chain couples TRBV28 to TRBJ1-2; D may be TRBD1 (5 bases). The germline V and J ends were trimmed by 4 bases and 2 bases, with 11 bases remaining between them. The CDR3 consists of 14 residues. Germline lookup yields CDR1 MDHEN and CDR2 SYDVKM. CDR3 bases: TGTGCCAGCAGTTCGGGACTTGGGAACTATGGCTACACCTTC. This codes for CASSSGLGNYGYTF.

The rearrangement uses TRBV28 and TRBJ1-2; D call uncertain. Looked up from germline, CDR1 is MDHEN and CDR2 is SYDVKM. CDR3 length equals 12 residues. V dropped 7 bases and J dropped 9 bases, with 15 bases sitting between them. Written as DNA, the CDR3 is TGTGCCAGCATCGGGCAGCCGGGGTGCTACACCTTC. This encodes CASIGQPGCYTF.

This clone has ten or more counts. The CDR3 sequence is CASSISGEQFF. The CDR3 DNA is TGTGCCAGCAGTATTAGCGGGGAGCAGTTCTTC. V is TRBV27 and J is TRBJ2-1, with TRBD2 matching 7 bases. CDR3 length equals 11 residues. V dropped 5 bases and J dropped 10; count of bases not matched to a gene: 2. Germline values: CDR1 MNHEY, CDR2 SMNVEV (reference sequence).

To note about this clone: A junction boundary mismatches the germline segment, possibly from a read error. The chain uses TRBV7-2 and TRBJ2-7; 10 bases fit TRBD2. Germline lookup yields CDR1 SGHTA and CDR2 FQGNSA. CDR3 length: 15 amino acids. CDR3 in amino acids: CVSSFTSGEPYEQYF. The CDR3 nucleotides read TGTGTCAGCAGTTTTACTAGCGGGGAACCCTACGAGCAGTACTTC.

Sample share makes this clone hyperexpanded. The CDR3 is CASSPGVGTYGYTF. In nucleotides, the CDR3 is TGCGCCAGCAGTCCAGGGGTCGGCACGTATGGCTACACCTTC. The V call is TRBV10-2, the J call TRBJ1-2, with a tentative D call TRBD1 (6 bases). From germline, CDR1 is WSHSY and CDR2 SAAADI. This CDR3 region has 14 residues. V lost 5 bases to trimming and J lost 5 bases, with 15 bases between them.

The chain links TRBV5-4 to TRBJ1-2; a weak D match, TRBD1 (5 bases). This CDR3 spans 12 amino acids. Trimming shortened V by 7 bases and J by 3 bases, and 10 bases separated the two germline ends. Germline values: CDR1 SGHNT, CDR2 YYREEE (reference sequence). CDR3 nucleotides: TGTGCCAGCGCAGGGTACGACTATGGCTACACCTTC. Its translation: CASAGYDYGYTF.

This clone has at least ten counts. The chain joins TRBV12-5 to TRBJ2-7; D is unclear. Trimming shortened V by 7 bases and J by 3 bases, and 13 bases separated the two germline ends. The CDR3 totals 13 residues. Germline CDR1 LGHNT, CDR2 FRNRAP. The CDR3 here is CASAPDIGYEQYF. In nucleotides, the CDR3 is TGTGCTAGTGCCCCGGATATAGGCTACGAGCAGTACTTC.

This clone was counted at least ten times. The chain recombines TRBV7-2 with TRBJ2-3; possible D gene TRBD2, 6 bases. CDR3 length: 17 amino acids. The V gene's germline CDR1 is SGHTA and CDR2 FQGNSA. V was cut by 4 bases and J by 6 bases, with 23 bases left in between. The CDR3 bases are TGTGCCAGCAGCTCGGGACTCATGCCTAAGGCGGGTGATACGCAGTATTTT. It yields the protein CASSSGLMPKAGDTQYF.

A remark on this clone: A much bigger clone sits one base away, suggesting this may be a read error. The gene calls are TRBV30 and TRBJ2-5; 14 nucleotides agree with TRBD2. The germline V gene encodes CDR1 GTSNPN and CDR2 SVGIG (reference sequence). This CDR3 has 14 amino acids. The J segment lost 9 bases and the V segment lost 5 bases, leaving 8 bases of the junction unmatched. CDR3 bases: TGTGCCTGGGTGACTAGCGGGGGGGCCGTCGCCCAGTACTTC. It encodes CAWVTSGGAVAQYF.

In its sample, this clone was seen many times. This chain links TRBV5-1 with TRBJ2-1; 14 nucleotides match TRBD2. The V and J ends lost 0 bases and 10 bases, in that order; junction bases with no gene match: 9. Germline CDR1 and CDR2: SGHRS and YFSETQ. This CDR3 is built from 17 residues. CDR3 amino acids: CASSLDLWTSGGSEQFF. The CDR3 DNA sequence: TGCGCCAGCAGCTTGGACTTGTGGACTAGCGGGGGGAGCGAGCAGTTCTTC.

In this sample, this clone turned up many times. The rearrangement uses TRBV28 and TRBJ2-1; D is perhaps TRBD1 (5 bases). The CDR3 consists of 12 residues. The ends were cut back, 10 bases at V and 2 bases at J, with 9 bases in the middle. In germline, CDR1 is MDHEN, CDR2 SYDVKM. The chain's CDR3 is CAIQDTYNEQFF. DNA for the CDR3: TGTGCCATCCAGGACACCTACAATGAGCAGTTCTTC.

This clone was recorded many times. The chain joins TRBV28 to TRBJ2-1; 9 bases fit TRBD1. The ends lost 5 bases at V and 2 bases at J; junction bases unmatched: 10. Per the germline V gene, CDR1 is MDHEN and CDR2 is SYDVKM. CDR3 size: 17 residues. CDR3 loop: CASSGGEDRGPYNEQFF. The CDR3 bases are TGTGCCAGCAGTGGGGGGGAGGACAGGGGACCCTACAATGAGCAGTTCTTC.

This clone was seen many times. The V call is TRBV30, the J call TRBJ2-1; TRBD2 matches 13 bases. The CDR3 runs 15 residues. Germline V gives CDR1 GTSNPN, CDR2 SVGIG (reference sequence). Losses at the gene ends were 0 bases for V and 4 bases for J; bases not matched to a gene: 0. In nucleotides, the CDR3 is TGTGCCTGGAGTGTACTAGCGGGGGGGTACAATGAGCAGTTCTTC. It encodes CAWSVLAGGYNEQFF.

This clone turned up a few times. V is TRBV24-1 and J is TRBJ2-1, with 14 bases aligning to TRBD2. The CDR3 spans 17 residues. Germline trimming cut 5 bases from V and 5 bases from J; bases unmatched to any gene: 7. CDR1 is KGHDR, CDR2 SFDVKD, per germline. The CDR3 region has the DNA TGTGCCACCAGTGTAGGGACTAGCGGGAGAATTAACAATGAGCAGTTCTTC. This translates into CATSVGTSGRINNEQFF.

This clone was recorded many times. Written as DNA, the CDR3 is TGTGCCAGCAGCTTATCGCCAGGGCTGAATTCACCCCTCCACTTT. As protein: CASSLSPGLNSPLHF. The rearrangement links TRBV7-2 to TRBJ1-6, with D tentatively TRBD1 (5 bases). Germline-derived CDR1 and CDR2 are SGHTA and FQGNSA. The CDR3 extends over 15 amino acids. V lost 2 bases and J 7 bases, leaving 12 bases between the germline ends.

In its sample, this clone was seen many times. No conserved phenylalanine or tryptophan ends this CDR3, so it is likely a read error. The chain employs TRBV7-7 and TRBJ1-5; D not resolved. V lost 5 bases and J lost 0, with 11 bases in between. Germline loops: CDR1 SSHAT, CDR2 FNYEAQ (reference sequence). This CDR3 has 15 amino acids. The CDR3 region is CASSISTYSNQPQHS. The CDR3 nucleotides are TGTGCCAGCAGCATATCGACCTATAGCAATCAGCCCCAGCATTCT.